One and the same sample provided the 25 T cell receptor beta chains below, sequenced in a study of blood T cell repertoires in COVID-19. Produced via immunoSEQ multiplex PCR; TCRdb's table is partial and in-frame only. The table includes approximately 150,000 clones, approximately 87% detected once. The source material was PBMCs or T cells enriched from blood (not recorded which). The receptors come from a man aged 45-65 years in a cohort exposed to, infected with or recovered from COVID-19 (not recorded which).

The chain links TRBV5-6 to TRBJ2-1, with D perhaps matching TRBD1 (6 bases). Trimming cost V 2 bases and J 9 bases, with 9 bases left between them. The germline V gene has CDR1 SGHDT and CDR2 YYEEEE. The length of the CDR3 is 12 residues. The CDR3: CASSLRGTEQFF. Here the CDR3 DNA reads TGTGCCAGCAGCTTAAGGGGGACTGAGCAGTTCTTC.

The CDR3 DNA follows: TGTGCCAGCAGCCCCCAGGGGCGGGTATCCAACTATGGCTACACCTTC. The encoded protein is CASSPQGRVSNYGYTF. The genes are TRBV16 and TRBJ1-2; the D gene is possibly TRBD1 (6 bases). Trimming pared 4 bases from V and 2 bases from J, leaving 17 bases between. This CDR3 comprises 16 residues. Germline V gene sequence: CDR1 KGHSY, CDR2 FQNENV.

V and J are TRBV30 and TRBJ2-7; no definite D call. CDR3 length equals 15 residues. V was clipped by 0 bases and J by 0 bases, with 12 bases between them. CDR1 and CDR2 (germline): GTSNPN, SVGIG (reference sequence). The CDR3 spells CAWSVQIGHSYEQYF. The CDR3, as DNA: TGTGCCTGGAGTGTACAGATCGGCCACTCCTACGAGCAGTACTTC.

The J gene is TRBJ2-4, the V gene TRBV5-1, with a possible D match to TRBD1 (5 bases). CDR3 length: 18 residues. V lost 0 bases, J lost 0 bases, and 16 bases lay in between. The germline CDR1 and CDR2 sequences are SGHRS and YFSETQ. CDR3 nucleotides: TGCGCCAGCAGCTTGGGAGACAGCATTACCCTAGCCAAAAACATTCAGTACTTC. This codes for CASSLGDSITLAKNIQYF. Combining the CDR3 with reference TRBV5-1 and TRBJ2-4 gives the whole variable domain KAGVTQTPRYLIKTRGQQVTLSCSPISGHRSVSWYQQTPGQGLQFLFEYFSETQRNKGNFPGRFSGRQFSNSRSEMNVSTLELGDSALYLCASSLGDSITLAKNIQYFGAGTRLSVL.

This chain connects TRBV20-1 to TRBJ2-1; D remains ambiguous. V lost 2 bases to trimming and J lost 4 bases, with 3 bases between them. The CDR3 has 11 amino acids. The germline V gene encodes CDR1 DFQATT and CDR2 SNEGSKA (reference sequence). CDR3 nucleotides: TGCAGTGCTAGACCTTACAATGAGCAGTTCTTC. Its protein product is CSARPYNEQFF.

This chain connects TRBV30 to TRBJ1-6; D is uncertain. Germline-derived CDR1 and CDR2 are GTSNPN and SVGIG (reference sequence). Between the trimmed V and J ends, which lost 5 bases and 14 bases, there was a span of 13 bases. There are 11 residues in the CDR3. CDR3 sequence: CAWGRSLTLHF. The CDR3 DNA follows: TGTGCCTGGGGGCGAAGTTTAACCCTCCACTTT.

On this clone: A junction boundary mismatches the germline segment, possibly from a read error. V usage is TRBV6-6 and J usage is TRBJ1-5; perhaps TRBD1 as D (6 bases). The CDR3 spans 14 residues. The germline V gene has CDR1 MNHNY and CDR2 SVGAGI (reference sequence). The CDR3 DNA is TGTGCCAGCAGTTACCCGGACAGCAAACAGCCCCAGCATTTT. Translating it yields CASSYPDSKQPQHF.

The V and J genes are TRBV6-6 and TRBJ2-3; 9 nucleotides line up with TRBD2. The junction had 4 bases not matched to a gene; V was cut back by 0 bases and J by 3 bases. The CDR3 sequence is 16 residues long. The germline CDR1 and CDR2 sequences are MNHNY and SVGAGI (reference sequence). This CDR3 is CASSYSQAGGTDTQYF. Here the CDR3 DNA reads TGTGCCAGCAGTTACTCGCAAGCGGGGGGAACAGATACGCAGTATTTT.

V gene TRBV2 combines with J gene TRBJ2-2, with unresolved D. The V gene's germline CDR1 is SNHLY and CDR2 FYNNEI. The CDR3 length is 13 residues. Trimming removed 4 bases at V and 3 bases at J, with 6 bases between. CDR3 sequence: CASSVSYTGELFF. For the CDR3, the DNA is TGTGCCAGCAGTGTGAGTTACACCGGGGAGCTGTTTTTT.

The chain joins TRBV4-3 to TRBJ1-5; no firm D call. Germline V CDR1 and CDR2: LGHNA, YSLEER. V lost 0 bases, J lost 1 base, and 7 bases lay in between. The CDR3 extends over 15 amino acids. CDR3 amino acids: CASSQDAGSNQPQHF. For the CDR3, the DNA is TGCGCCAGCAGCCAAGATGCGGGCAGCAATCAGCCCCAGCATTTT.

V is TRBV6-1 and J is TRBJ1-5; a weak D match, TRBD1 (6 bases). The V end was cut by 2 bases, the J end by 7 bases, with 12 bases between. CDR3 length equals 14 residues. Germline CDR1 and CDR2: MNHNS and SASEGT. CDR3 in amino acids: CASSERDRSQPQHF. The CDR3 DNA reads TGTGCCAGCAGTGAAAGAGACAGGAGCCAGCCCCAGCATTTT.

The chain recombines TRBV18 with TRBJ2-7; D unresolved. V gave up 3 bases and J gave up 6 bases, with 15 bases separating them. Germline V gene lookup returns CDR1 KGHSH and CDR2 LQKENI. The CDR3 is 14 amino acids. As DNA, the CDR3 is TGTGCCAGCTCACCTGAGTCCCGGTCCGTCGAGCAGTACTTC. It specifies CASSPESRSVEQYF.

This clone has a handful of counts. The CDR3 DNA reads TGTGCCATCAGTGAGCCGGGACAGCCCTACGAGCAGTACTTC. This translates into CAISEPGQPYEQYF. This chain connects TRBV10-3 to TRBJ2-7; TRBD1 agrees at 7 bases. The CDR3 is made up of 14 amino acids. Trimming cost V 2 bases and J 2 bases; bases outside gene matches: 3. The germline V gene encodes CDR1 ENHRY and CDR2 SYGVKD.

The CDR3 region has the DNA TGTGCCACGGGACTAGCGGGGGCAGAGGGGGAGACCCAGTACTTC. Translating it yields CATGLAGAEGETQYF. This sequence joins TRBV5-4 and TRBJ2-5; 14 bases line up with TRBD2. The CDR3 length is 15 residues. Trimming at V came to 9 bases and at J to 5 bases, leaving 9 bases not matched to a gene. Germline V gene lookup returns CDR1 SGHNT and CDR2 YYREEE (reference sequence).

This chain uses TRBV15 with TRBJ2-2; 8 positions match TRBD1. This CDR3 is built from 15 residues. Germline assignment: CDR1 LNHNV and CDR2 YYDKDF (reference sequence). With 1 base clipped from V and 5 bases from J, the junction kept 3 bases outside the gene matches. CDR3 in amino acids: CATSRGTGWTGELFF. The CDR3 DNA follows: TGTGCCACCAGCAGAGGGACAGGGTGGACCGGGGAGCTGTTTTTT.

This clone was detected a few times. V is TRBV7-8 and J is TRBJ2-2, with D uncertain. The CDR3 spans 16 residues. V was cut by 3 bases and J by 0 bases, with 11 bases left in between. Looked up from germline, CDR1 is SGHVS and CDR2 is FQNEAQ. For the CDR3, the DNA is TGTGCCAGCAGCTTGTGGTCCGGGTCGAACACCGGGGAGCTGTTTTTT. Translating gives CASSLWSGSNTGELFF.

This chain joins TRBV20-1 and TRBJ1-3; 9 nucleotides align to TRBD1. Germline CDR1 reads DFQATT; CDR2 reads SNEGSKA (reference sequence). The trim removed 3 bases at V and 3 bases at J, leaving 6 bases unmatched. The CDR3 length is 15 residues. Here the CDR3 DNA reads TGCAGTGCTAGTAAAGGACAGGGGAATGGAAACACCATATATTTT. Translated, it gives CSASKGQGNGNTIYF.

The V gene is TRBV5-4, the J gene TRBJ1-1, with no clear D. V was cut by 0 bases and J by 1 base, with 7 bases left in between. The length of the CDR3 is 14 residues. Looked up from germline, CDR1 is SGHNT and CDR2 is YYREEE (reference sequence). The CDR3 sequence is CASSLGPSNTEAFF. In nucleotides, the CDR3 is TGTGCCAGCAGCTTGGGGCCCTCGAACACTGAAGCTTTCTTT.

The chain couples TRBV5-1 to TRBJ2-3; TRBD2 agrees at 12 bases. The germline V gene has CDR1 SGHRS and CDR2 YFSETQ. The CDR3 runs to 16 residues. With V trimmed by 1 base and J by 1 base, 1 base remained unmatched. CDR3 nucleotides: TGCGCCAGCAGCTTGCGGACTAGCGGGGGCACAGATACGCAGTATTTT. It yields the protein CASSLRTSGGTDTQYF.

The chain has TRBV12-2 and TRBJ2-4; the listed D gene, TRBD1, was not tested against the DNA. TRBV12-2 is reported as a pseudogene. CDR3 length equals 18 residues. The CDR3 here is CASRFRDRPPLAKNIQYF. For the CDR3, the DNA is TGTGCAAGTCGCTTCCGGGACAGGCCTCCCCTAGCCAAAAACATTCAGTACTTC.

The gene calls are TRBV13 and TRBJ1-1, with D uncertain. The CDR3 has 14 residues. Germline CDR1 reads PRHDT; CDR2 reads FYEKMQ (reference sequence). Trimming left V 3 bases short and J 7 bases short, with 15 bases between. CDR3 bases: TGTGCCAGCAGCTTTACCGGGGAGGTAGGTGAAGCTTTCTTT. Residues: CASSFTGEVGEAFF.

The chain is built from TRBV11-3 and TRBJ2-2; 11 bases agree with TRBD2. V lost 5 bases, J lost 4 bases, and 6 bases stayed unmatched. CDR1 and CDR2 from the germline V gene are SGHNT and YENEEA. The CDR3 consists of 16 residues. The DNA of the CDR3 is TGTGCCAGCAGCCCTGGACTAGCGGGCCTCACCGGGGAGCTGTTTTTT. It is translated as CASSPGLAGLTGELFF.

The chain carries TRBV18 and TRBJ1-3, with D possibly being TRBD1 (5 bases). The V gene lost 6 bases and the J gene lost 2 bases, with 17 bases spanning the gap. The CDR3 consists of 16 residues. CDR1 is KGHSH and CDR2 is LQKENI in the germline V gene. The CDR3 sequence: CASSPGPGSAGNTIYF. The CDR3, as DNA: TGTGCCAGCTCCCCCGGTCCAGGGTCAGCTGGAAACACCATATATTTT.

J is TRBJ2-7 and V is TRBV28, with D hard to call. V was trimmed by 6 bases and J by 2 bases, leaving 14 bases between them. Germline loops: CDR1 MDHEN, CDR2 SYDVKM. The CDR3 contains 14 residues. CDR3 sequence reads: CASSLSWATYEQYF. CDR3 sequence (DNA): TGTGCCAGCAGCCTATCATGGGCCACCTACGAGCAGTACTTC.

The chain has TRBV5-6 and TRBJ2-5, with TRBD2 matching over 12 bases. The germline V gene encodes CDR1 SGHDT and CDR2 YYEEEE. The CDR3 contains 16 residues. Trimming cost V 0 bases and J 5 bases; bases outside gene matches: 5. Here the CDR3 reads CASSLASGGALETQYF. The CDR3 coding sequence is TGTGCCAGCAGCTTGGCTAGCGGGGGGGCCCTGGAGACCCAGTACTTC.